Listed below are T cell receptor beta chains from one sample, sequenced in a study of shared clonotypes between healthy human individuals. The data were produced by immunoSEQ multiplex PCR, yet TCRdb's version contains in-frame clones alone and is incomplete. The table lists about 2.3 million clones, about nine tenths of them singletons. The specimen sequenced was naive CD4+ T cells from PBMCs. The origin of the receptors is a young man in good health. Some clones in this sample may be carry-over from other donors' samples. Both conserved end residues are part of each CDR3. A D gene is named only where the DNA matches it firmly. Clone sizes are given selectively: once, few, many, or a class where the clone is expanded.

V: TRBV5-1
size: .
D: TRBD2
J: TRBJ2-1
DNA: TGCGCCAGCAGCTTGGCGACTAGCGGGAGATCCAGAGGCTGGAGCTCCTACAATGAGCAGTTCTTC
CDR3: CASSLATSGRSRGWSSYNEQFF

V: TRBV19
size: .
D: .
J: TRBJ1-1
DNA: TGTGCCAGTAGTCTGGGACGGACGAACACTGAAGCTTTCTTT
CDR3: CASSLGRTNTEAFF

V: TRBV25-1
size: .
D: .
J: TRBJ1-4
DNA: TGTGCCAGCAGTGACTGGACTGCTATAAATGAAAAACTGTTTTTT
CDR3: CASSDWTAINEKLFF

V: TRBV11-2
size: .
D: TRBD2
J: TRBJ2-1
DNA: TGTGCCAGCAGCTCCATGACTAGCGGGGGATACAATGAGCAGTTCTTC
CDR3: CASSSMTSGGYNEQFF

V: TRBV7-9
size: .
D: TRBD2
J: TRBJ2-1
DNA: TGTGCCAGCAGCTTAGATATTGGGAAGCGGGGCGGTTACAATGAGCAGTTCTTC
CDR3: CASSLDIGKRGGYNEQFF

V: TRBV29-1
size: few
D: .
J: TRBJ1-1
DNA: TGCAGCGTTGAAAGGGCGGGGAACACTGAAGCTTTCTTT
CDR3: CSVERAGNTEAFF

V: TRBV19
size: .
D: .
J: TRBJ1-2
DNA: TGTGCCAGTCTCCCTCTGGATGGGGGGGCGCAGGGTATCAGCTACACCTTC
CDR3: CASLPLDGGAQGISYTF

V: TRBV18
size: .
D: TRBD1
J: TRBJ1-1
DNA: TGTGCCAGCTCACCTTGGACAGGCGAGACTGAAGCTTTCTTT
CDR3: CASSPWTGETEAFF

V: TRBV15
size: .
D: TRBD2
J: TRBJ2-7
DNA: TGTGCCACCAGCAGAACCGGGGGGGGCGGTAGGGAGCAGTACTTC
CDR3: CATSRTGGGGREQYF

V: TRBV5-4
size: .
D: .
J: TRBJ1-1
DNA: TGTGCCAGCAGCCTCGACATAGCCGGGGCCAGGAGCACTGAAGCTTTCTTT
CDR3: CASSLDIAGARSTEAFF

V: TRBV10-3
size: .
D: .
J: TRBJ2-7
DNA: TGTGCCATCAGTGAAATGGGAGTGGGAGGTTACGAGCAGTACTTC
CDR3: CAISEMGVGGYEQYF

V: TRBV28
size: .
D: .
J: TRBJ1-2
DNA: TGTGCCAGCAGTTTTCCGGGGGGCAGGGACTATGGCTACACCTTC
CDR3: CASSFPGGRDYGYTF

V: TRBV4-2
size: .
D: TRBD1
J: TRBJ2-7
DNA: TGTGCCAGCAGCCAAGATCCGGGACAGGTCTCCTACGAGCAGTACTTC
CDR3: CASSQDPGQVSYEQYF

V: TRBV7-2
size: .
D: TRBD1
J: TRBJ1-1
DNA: TGTGCCAGCAGCCCAGGGGGGGGTTCTGAAGCTTTCTTT
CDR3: CASSPGGGSEAFF

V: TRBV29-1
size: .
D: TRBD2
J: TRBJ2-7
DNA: TGCAGCGTCTTCGTAGCGGGGAGCTCCTACGAGCAGTACTTC
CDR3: CSVFVAGSSYEQYF

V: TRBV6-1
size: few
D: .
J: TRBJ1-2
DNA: TGTGCCAGCAGTGAAGGTTCCGGGTATGGCTACACCTTC
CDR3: CASSEGSGYGYTF

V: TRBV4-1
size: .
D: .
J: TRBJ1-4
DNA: TGCGCCAGCAGCCAGCCCCGGGACACCGCCCGGGGGGATGAAAAACTGTTTTTT
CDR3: CASSQPRDTARGDEKLFF

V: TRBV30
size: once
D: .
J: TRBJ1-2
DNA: TGTGCCTGGCGGGGGCGGGGGCGAGAGAGGACGAATGGCTACACCTTC
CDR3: CAWRGRGRERTNGYTF

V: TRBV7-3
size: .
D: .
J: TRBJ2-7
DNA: TGTGCCAGCAGCCTAGAGGGGGGGTTTGGCTACGAGCAGTACTTC
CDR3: CASSLEGGFGYEQYF

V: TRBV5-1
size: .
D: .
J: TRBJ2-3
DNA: TGCGCCAGCAGACATTCGCGGGGCATCACAGATACGCAGTATTTT
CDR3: CASRHSRGITDTQYF

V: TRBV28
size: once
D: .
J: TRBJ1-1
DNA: TGTGCCAGCAGTTTGGTCGGCACTGAAGCTTTCTTT
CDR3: CASSLVGTEAFF

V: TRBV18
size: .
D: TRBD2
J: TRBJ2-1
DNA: TGTGCCAGCTCACCCTCCGGTAGCGGGAGTCGATTGGGTGAGCAGTTCTTC
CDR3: CASSPSGSGSRLGEQFF

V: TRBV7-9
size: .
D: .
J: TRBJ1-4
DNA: TGTGCCAGCAGCTTTTTGTACGGACTTAATGAAAAACTGTTTTTT
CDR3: CASSFLYGLNEKLFF

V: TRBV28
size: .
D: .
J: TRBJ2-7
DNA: TGTGCCAGCAGTTTCCCACAGGGCTACGAGCAGTACTTC
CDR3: CASSFPQGYEQYF

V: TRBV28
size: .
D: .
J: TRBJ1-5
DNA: TGTGCCAGCAGTTCCTTCCCGCGTATTGATAGCAATCAGCCCCAGCATTTT
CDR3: CASSSFPRIDSNQPQHF

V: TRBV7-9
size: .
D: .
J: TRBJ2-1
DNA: TGTGCCAGCAGCTCACTAGTGGGTGAGCAGTTCTTC
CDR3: CASSSLVGEQFF

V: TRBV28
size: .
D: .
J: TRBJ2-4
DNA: TGTGCCAGCAGGCCAGACAGCCGTCGGACCATTCAGTACTTC
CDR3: CASRPDSRRTIQYF

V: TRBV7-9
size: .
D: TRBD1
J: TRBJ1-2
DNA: TGTGCCAGCAGCCCGACCGGACAGGGGAGGGATGGCTACACCTTC
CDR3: CASSPTGQGRDGYTF

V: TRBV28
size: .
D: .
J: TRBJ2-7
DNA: TGTGCCAGCAGCCCCATCGAATACTACGAGCAGTACTTC
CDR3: CASSPIEYYEQYF

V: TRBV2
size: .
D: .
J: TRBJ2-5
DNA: TGTGCCAGCAGCGGAACAGGGGAGACCCAGTACTTC
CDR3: CASSGTGETQYF

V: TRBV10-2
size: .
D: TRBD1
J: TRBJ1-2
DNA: TGCGCCAGCAGTTGGGACAGTTATGGCTACACCTTC
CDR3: CASSWDSYGYTF

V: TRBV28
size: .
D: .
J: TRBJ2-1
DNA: TGTGCCAGCAGTTGGGGGGGGACAGAGAGCTCCTACAATGAGCAGTTCTTC
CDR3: CASSWGGTESSYNEQFF

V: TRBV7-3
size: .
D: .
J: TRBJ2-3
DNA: TGTGCCAGCAGCTTAATAGGCGGTTCACCCACAGATACGCAGTATTTT
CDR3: CASSLIGGSPTDTQYF

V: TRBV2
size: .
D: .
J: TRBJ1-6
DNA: TGTGCCAGCAGTGCTTTGAATGGGGGTCTCCACTTT
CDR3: CASSALNGGLHF

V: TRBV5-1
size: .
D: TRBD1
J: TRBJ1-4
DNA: TGCGCCAGCCAGACAGGGGGAGGGTCGACCGAAAAACTGTTTTTT
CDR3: CASQTGGGSTEKLFF

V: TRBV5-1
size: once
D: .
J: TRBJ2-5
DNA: TGCGCCAGCAGCTTGGTGGGGTCCCCAGAGACCCAGTACTTC
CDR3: CASSLVGSPETQYF

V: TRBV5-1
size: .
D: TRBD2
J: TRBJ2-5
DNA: TGCGCCAGCAGCCCAGGCGCGGGAGCGGGAGAGACCCAGTACTTC
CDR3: CASSPGAGAGETQYF

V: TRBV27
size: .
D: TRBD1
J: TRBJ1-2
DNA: TGTGCCAGTCGGGACAGTCCCTTCTATGGCTACACCTTC
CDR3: CASRDSPFYGYTF

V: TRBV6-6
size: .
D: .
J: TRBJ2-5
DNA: TGTGCCAGCAGTTACCAAGGTCGGGAGACCCAGTACTTC
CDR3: CASSYQGRETQYF

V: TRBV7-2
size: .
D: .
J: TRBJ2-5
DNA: TGTGCCAGCAGCTTAGGGTTCAGGGCATCTCGGGACCAAGAGACCCAGTACTTC
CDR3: CASSLGFRASRDQETQYF

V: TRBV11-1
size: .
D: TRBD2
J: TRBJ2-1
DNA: TGTGCCAGCAGCTCCGGCGGGAGAGTAACTAATGAGCAGTTCTTC
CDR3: CASSSGGRVTNEQFF

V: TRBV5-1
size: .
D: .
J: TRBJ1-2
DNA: TGCGCCAGCAGCTTATCGACGGTGAGATATGGCTACACCTTC
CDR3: CASSLSTVRYGYTF

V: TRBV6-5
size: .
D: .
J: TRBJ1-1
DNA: TGTGCCAGCAGACAACTAGGACACCCCACTGAAGCTTTCTTT
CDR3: CASRQLGHPTEAFF

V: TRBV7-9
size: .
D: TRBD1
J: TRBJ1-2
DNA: TGTGCCAGCAGCTTACCGGACAGGGGGCCGGGGTATGGCTACACCTTC
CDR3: CASSLPDRGPGYGYTF

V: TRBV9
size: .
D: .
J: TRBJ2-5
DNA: TGTGCCAGCAGCGTAGACCCATACATCGAGACCCAGTACTTC
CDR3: CASSVDPYIETQYF

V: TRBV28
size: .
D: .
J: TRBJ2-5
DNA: TGTGCCAGCGGCCGAAGTGTGGGCCAAGAGACCCAGTACTTC
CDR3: CASGRSVGQETQYF

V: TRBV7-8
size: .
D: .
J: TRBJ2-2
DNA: TGTGCCAGCAGCTTAGGGCGTACCGGGGAGCTGTTTTTT
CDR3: CASSLGRTGELFF

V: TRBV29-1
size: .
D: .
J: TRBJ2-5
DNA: TGCAGCGTTTCTGGGGGGCAAGAGACCCAGTACTTC
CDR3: CSVSGGQETQYF

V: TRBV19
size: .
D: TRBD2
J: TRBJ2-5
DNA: TGTGCCAGTAGTATCGGGACTAGCCGAGAGACCCAGTACTTC
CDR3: CASSIGTSRETQYF

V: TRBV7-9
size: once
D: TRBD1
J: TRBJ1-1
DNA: TGTGCCAGCATCACCCGGGACAGGGGGCCCACTGAAGCTTTCTTT
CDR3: CASITRDRGPTEAFF

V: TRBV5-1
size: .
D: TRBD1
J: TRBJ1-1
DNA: TGCGCCAGCAGCGGAGGGACAGGTGGAACTGAAGCTTTCTTT
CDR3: CASSGGTGGTEAFF

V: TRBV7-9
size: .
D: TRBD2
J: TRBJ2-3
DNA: TGTGCCAGCAGCCTCGGGACTAGCGGGAGGATAGATACGCAGTATTTT
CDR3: CASSLGTSGRIDTQYF

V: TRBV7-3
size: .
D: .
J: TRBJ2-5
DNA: TGTGCCAGCAGCTTATCTGGAACCCAAGAGACCCAGTACTTC
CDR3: CASSLSGTQETQYF